The clone carrying this TCR beta chain has a handful of counts. This record belongs to a study of blood T cell repertoires in COVID-19. This CDR3 has 16 amino acids. Germline values: CDR1 LNHDA, CDR2 SQIVND (reference sequence). V gave up 5 bases and J gave up 2 bases; unmatched junction bases: 11. The assay was immunoSEQ multiplex PCR, and TCRdb's table has in-frame clones only and misses some. The sample lists 110,000 to 150,000 clones; 85% to 90% were seen once. The J gene is TRBJ1-2, the V gene TRBV19; 7 bases are shared with TRBD1. Sequencing was performed on peripheral blood. This TCR derives from a woman older than 75 with acute or convalescent COVID-19. This chain's CDR3 is CASSLSPGQRNYGYTF. Written as DNA, the CDR3 is TGTGCCAGTAGTTTGAGCCCGGGACAGCGAAACTATGGCTACACCTTC.